This T cell receptor (beta chain) comes out of a study of PD-1 and CTLA-4 blockade in melanoma (dated by TCRdb to 2020 to 2023). As for the study more broadly: In patients with melanoma, the researchers looked at the effects of CTLA-4 blockade versus PD-1 blockade on the CD8 T cell response that was melanoma-reactive.

Libraries were made using the immunoSEQ multiplex PCR assay. TCRdb limited this immuneACCESS table to in-frame rearrangements with V and J called. A share of clones is missing; checked studies link under half to unresolved V genes, and the rest is unexplained. The sample table records 30,000 or so clones; less than 95% of these occur just once. The biggest ten clones account for 8.5% to 9% of the sample. Details on this clone: Its antigen specificity is not known. No much larger clone is present one base from it, and per-base qualities are unavailable.

The CDR3 numbers 15 residues from cysteine through phenylalanine. CDR3 DNA only is kept here, 45 bases in frame from base 1. The junction shows trimming of 0 bases on V and 3 bases on J, plus 10 bases between the germline ends. CDR1 and CDR2, per the germline V gene, are SGHDN and FVKESK. This sequence was found in a human donor with melanoma. The input for sequencing was CD8+ T cells from peripheral blood, taken from a patient given anti-PD-1 treatment. Rearrangement joined TRBV14 to TRBJ2-3; the D gene cannot be named for sure. Read as DNA, the sequence is TGTGCCAGCAGCCAAGATGCGATTAGAACAGATACGCAGTATTTT. It codes for CASSQDAIRTDTQYF.